The present T cell receptor beta chain was sequenced within a study of cytomegalovirus exposure and HLA in healthy donors. Overall study findings and caveats: A few CMV-associated chains proved CMV antigen-specific in vitro. The tendency of first-cohort TCR clusters to co-occur in the 90 to 150 validation repertoires emerged from a later analysis.

To note about this clone: The antigen is not known.

TCRdb's copy holds only in-frame clones and misses some; the assay was immunoSEQ multiplex PCR. The repertoire holds 250,000 or so clones, nearly 90% seen once, with more than 0.35% in the top ten. Germline V lookup: CDR1 SGHRS, CDR2 YFSETQ. The V and J ends lost 4 bases and 10 bases, in that order; junction bases with no gene match: 11. The length of the CDR3 is 15 residues. V gene TRBV5-1 combines with J gene TRBJ1-6; 7 nucleotides line up with TRBD1. Sequencing was carried out using PBMCs. The source is a woman aged 18-30 years in good health and CMV-seronegative. The CDR3 nucleotides read TGCGCCAGCAGCCTCGGGACAGCCTATAGGTCACCCCTCCACTTT. Its protein product is CASSLGTAYRSPLHF.